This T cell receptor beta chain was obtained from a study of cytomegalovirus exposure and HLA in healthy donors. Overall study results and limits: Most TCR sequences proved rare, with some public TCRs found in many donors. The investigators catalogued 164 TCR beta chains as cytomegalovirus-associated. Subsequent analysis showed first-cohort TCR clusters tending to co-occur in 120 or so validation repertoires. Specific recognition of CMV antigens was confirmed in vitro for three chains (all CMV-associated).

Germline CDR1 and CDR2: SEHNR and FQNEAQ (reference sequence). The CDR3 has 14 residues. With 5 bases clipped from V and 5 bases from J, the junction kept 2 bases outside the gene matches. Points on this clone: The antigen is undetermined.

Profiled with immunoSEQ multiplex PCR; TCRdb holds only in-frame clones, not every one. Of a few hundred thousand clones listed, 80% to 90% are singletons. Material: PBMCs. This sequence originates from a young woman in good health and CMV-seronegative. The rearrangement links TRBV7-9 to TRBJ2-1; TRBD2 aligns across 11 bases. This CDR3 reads CASSEGLADNEQFF. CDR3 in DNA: TGTGCCAGCAGCGAGGGACTAGCGGACAATGAGCAGTTCTTC.